This is a list of T cell receptor beta chains from one sample in a study of T-cell memory formation after mild COVID-19. TCRdb reprocessed the 5' RACE reads via MiXCR and lists one record per CDR3 protein. Of fewer than 300,000 distinct CDR3 sequences in the sample, roughly 17% were seen once. The sequenced material came from PBMCs or a T cell subset sorted from them (not recorded which). The receptors were gathered from a man aged 18 to 30 who had mild COVID-19 (a few samples of this study predate the infection). Cell type and time point are not known. Both conserved end residues are part of each CDR3. The D gene is left open where the match is weak. The size of a clone is reported for some rows only, either as once, few or many, or as a class for expanded clones.

length,D,size,J,V,DNA,CDR3
16,-,-,TRBJ2-3,TRBV7-9,TGTGCCAGCAGCCCCCGGGGTCCCGGGGCCCCAGATACGCAGTATTTT,CASSPRGPGAPDTQYF
16,-,few,TRBJ1-2,TRBV2,TGTGCCAGCAGTGATCTGTGGTCCGGGTCCTTCTATGGCTACACCTTC,CASSDLWSGSFYGYTF
14,TRBD1,few,TRBJ1-2,TRBV6-5,TGTGCCAGCAGTACCGGGACAGGGCACTATGGCTACACCTTC,CASSTGTGHYGYTF
17,TRBD1,-,TRBJ1-4,TRBV2,TGTGCCAGCAGTGACTATTTTGGGACAGAAGATAATGAAAAACTGTTTTTT,CASSDYFGTEDNEKLFF
14,TRBD2,-,TRBJ2-5,TRBV12-5,TGTGCTAGTGGACTAGCGGGGAGTATGGAGACCCAGTACTTC,CASGLAGSMETQYF
14,-,few,TRBJ2-5,TRBV7-2,TGTGCCAGCGGACGGGGCGGTGGTTTAGAGACCCAGTACTTC,CASGRGGGLETQYF
14,-,-,TRBJ2-5,TRBV5-1,TGCGCCAGCAGCTTGGGGTTCGACCAAGAGACCCAGTACTTC,CASSLGFDQETQYF
15,-,-,TRBJ2-7,TRBV19,TGTGCCAGTAGTATCGACCGACAAAGTCCCTACGAGCAGTACTTC,CASSIDRQSPYEQYF
13,-,many,TRBJ1-1,TRBV2,TGTGCCAGCAGTGAATTGGCGAACACTGAAGCTTTCTTT,CASSELANTEAFF
15,-,few,TRBJ1-1,TRBV7-2,TGTGCCAGCAGCTTAGGGGGAGGGGGGATCACTGAAGCTTTCTTT,CASSLGGGGITEAFF
15,-,-,TRBJ2-3,TRBV23-1,TGCGCCAGCAGTCACCCTGTGGAGAACACAGATACGCAGTATTTT,CASSHPVENTDTQYF
15,-,-,TRBJ1-2,TRBV7-2,TGTGCCAGCAGCCTCTTTTCCGACAGGAATGATGGCTACACCTTC,CASSLFSDRNDGYTF
15,-,few,TRBJ2-1,TRBV9,TGTGCCAGCAGGGGTGTAGGGGCGGAATACAATGAGCAGTTCTTC,CASRGVGAEYNEQFF
16,TRBD1,few,TRBJ1-2,TRBV7-9,TGTGCCAGCAGCCATGCCGGGACAGGCCCTGACTATGGCTACACCTTC,CASSHAGTGPDYGYTF
19,TRBD2,-,TRBJ2-2,TRBV28,TGTGCCAGCAGTTCCTCCTGGCGGGGGGGTTTCACGAACACCGGGGAGCTGTTTTTT,CASSSSWRGGFTNTGELFF
12,-,-,TRBJ2-1,TRBV6-2/TRBV6-3,TGTGCCAGCAGTTACTCGACCGGGGTACAGTTCTTC,CASSYSTGVQFF
16,TRBD1,few,TRBJ2-7,TRBV20-1,TGCAGTGCTAGAGGGGATTGGGACAGAGGCTCCTACGAGCAGTACTTC,CSARGDWDRGSYEQYF
13,-,-,TRBJ1-2,TRBV10-3,TGTGCCGCAAACCAGCAGGGTGACTATGGCTACACCTTC,CAANQQGDYGYTF
12,-,few,TRBJ1-4,TRBV12-3/TRBV12-4,TGTGCCAGCAGTCCAGGGTATGAAAAACTGTTTTTT,CASSPGYEKLFF
14,-,-,TRBJ2-5,TRBV5-1,TGCGCCAGCAGCTTCCAGTCGGGCGAGGAGACCCAGTACTTC,CASSFQSGEETQYF
12,-,-,TRBJ2-7,TRBV2,TGTGCCAGCGGTAGCAGATCCTACGAGCAGTACTTC,CASGSRSYEQYF
20,-,few,TRBJ2-1,TRBV29-1,TGCAGCGTTGAGACCGTTTCGCGGGAACGCCAACCGGGCTCCTACAATGAGCAGTTCTTC,CSVETVSRERQPGSYNEQFF
13,-,-,TRBJ1-5,TRBV12-3/TRBV12-4,TGTGCCAGCACCCCCAGGGTCAATCAGCCCCAGCATTTT,CASTPRVNQPQHF
15,-,-,TRBJ2-6,TRBV24-1,TGTGCCACCAGTCCGGCTGGCTCTGGGGCCAACGTCCTGACTTTC,CATSPAGSGANVLTF
13,-,-,TRBJ1-5,TRBV20-1,TGCAGTGCGGGGGAATCTAGCAATCAGCCCCAGCATTTT,CSAGESSNQPQHF
16,TRBD2,few,TRBJ2-1,TRBV7-2,TGTGCCAGCAGCCTCGAACCGGGACTAGCGGCCAATGAGCAGTTCTTC,CASSLEPGLAANEQFF
17,TRBD2,-,TRBJ2-3,TRBV20-1,TGCAGTGCTATGGGACTAGCGGGGGGCCTATCTCGATATACGCAGTATTTT,CSAMGLAGGLSRYTQYF
15,-,few,TRBJ2-1,TRBV4-3,TGCGCCAGCAGCCAGTGGCGAGGCTCCTACAATGAGCAGTTCTTC,CASSQWRGSYNEQFF
15,-,-,TRBJ2-1,TRBV21-1,TGTGCCAGCAGCATGCGGACAGGCTCCTACAATGAGCAGTTCTTC,CASSMRTGSYNEQFF
15,-,once,TRBJ1-5,TRBV18,TGTGCCAGCTCACCAGATATCGGGAGCAATCAGCCCCAGCATTTT,CASSPDIGSNQPQHF
15,TRBD2,-,TRBJ2-1,TRBV7-9,TGTGCCAGCAGCCGTAGCGGGGGGGTCGTGGGAGAGCAGTTCTTC,CASSRSGGVVGEQFF
15,-,few,TRBJ1-1,TRBV25-1,TGTGCCAGCAGTGAATTTGAGGTCATGAACACTGAAGCTTTCTTT,CASSEFEVMNTEAFF
17,TRBD1,-,TRBJ1-5,TRBV7-8,TGTGCCAGCAGCCTGGGGACAGCTCGATATAGCAATCAGCCCCAGCATTTT,CASSLGTARYSNQPQHF
18,-,-,TRBJ1-6,TRBV4-2,TGTGCCAGCAGCCAAGATGGTAGAGTCAGCTCCTATAATTCACCCCTCCACTTT,CASSQDGRVSSYNSPLHF
14,-,few,TRBJ1-1,TRBV5-1,TGCGCCAGCAGCTTGCAGACCACCAACACTGAAGCTTTCTTT,CASSLQTTNTEAFF
13,-,few,TRBJ2-5,TRBV7-6,TGTGCCAGCAGCTTAACGGAGGGAGAGACCCAGTACTTC,CASSLTEGETQYF
14,TRBD1,many,TRBJ2-3,TRBV7-9,TGTGCCAGCACCCCGGGACAGGGCGGGCATACGCAGTATTTT,CASTPGQGGHTQYF
11,-,many,TRBJ2-4,TRBV5-8,TGTGCCAGCAGCTGGCCGGTGATTCAGTACTTC,CASSWPVIQYF
15,-,few,TRBJ2-7,TRBV4-3,TGCGCCAGCAGCCAAGTCTTGGCGGACGGGGGCGAGCAGTACTTC,CASSQVLADGGEQYF
15,TRBD1,-,TRBJ1-2,TRBV24-1,TGTGCCACCAGTGATCCGCAGGGGGAGGGCTATGGCTACACCTTC,CATSDPQGEGYGYTF
13,-,few,TRBJ1-5,TRBV6-2/TRBV6-3,TGTGCCAGCAGTGCATATAGCAATCAGCCCCAGCATTTT,CASSAYSNQPQHF
14,-,-,TRBJ1-4,TRBV18,TGTGCCAGCTCACCAGTTGCAACTAATGAAAAACTGTTTTTT,CASSPVATNEKLFF